This entry describes one T cell receptor beta chain. Germline V gives CDR1 SGHTA, CDR2 FQGNSA. CDR3 length: 15 residues. V lost 5 bases and J lost 3; bases outside the gene matches: 10. This sample was taken from a study of cytomegalovirus exposure and HLA in healthy donors. Produced via immunoSEQ multiplex PCR; TCRdb's table is partial and in-frame only. The data contain tens of thousands of clones, 94% of them singletons. The TCR sequence derives from a man between 18 and 29 years old in good health and CMV-seropositive. The rearrangement joins TRBV7-2 to TRBJ2-7; 7 nucleotides agree with TRBD1. What was sequenced was PBMCs. The CDR3 region has the DNA TGTGCCAGCAGCCTGACAGGGATCGGATACTACGAGCAGTACTTC. Protein: CASSLTGIGYYEQYF. The full variable domain, its missing parts supplied by reference TRBV7-2 and TRBJ2-7, is GAGVSQSPSNKVTEKGKDVELRCDPISGHTALYWYRQSLGQGLEFLIYFQGNSAPDKSGLPSDRFSAERTGGSVSTLTIQRTQQEDSAVYLCASSLTGIGYYEQYFGPGTRLTVT.